This record concerns one T cell receptor (beta chain) sequence. CDR3 length equals 12 residues. V gave up 2 bases and J gave up 7 bases, with 6 bases separating them. CDR1 and CDR2 (germline): MNHEY, SVGAGI. This specimen belongs to a study of cytomegalovirus exposure and HLA in healthy donors. PCR amplification relied on 60 Vbeta primers (plus 13 Jbeta primers). Here immunoSEQ multiplex PCR was the method, and the copy in TCRdb shows in-frame clones only, minus some. Counted here are about 98,000 clones, about 62% occurring once; the ten biggest clones make up approximately 4.8%. Sequencing was done on a sample of PBMCs. This clonotype originated in a human donor in good health. The chain has TRBV6-5 and TRBJ2-1; D not resolved. CDR3 loop: CASSYTQNEQFF. DNA for the CDR3: TGTGCCAGCAGTTACACGCAGAATGAGCAGTTCTTC.